This entry concerns a single T cell receptor (beta chain). The sample comes from a study of CD4 and CD8 cells across lung adenocarcinoma regions. The CDR3 consists of 12 residues. Germline V gives CDR1 MNHNS, CDR2 SASEGT. Trimming stripped 5 bases from V and 19 bases from J, with 18 bases between. The patients had localized lung adenocarcinoma, a non-small cell subtype. TCRdb re-derived calls from the PCR reads in MiXCR, one entry per CDR3 protein. The sample records approximately 24,000 distinct CDR3 sequences, 53% being singletons. This clonotype was obtained from a male donor with lung adenocarcinoma. The CD4 and CD8 labels of this study may be unreliable. The specimen was CD8+ T cells from the center of a lung tumor. The rearrangement links TRBV6-1 to TRBJ1-6; D remains unclear. CDR3 coding DNA: TGTGCCAGCAGTACCCCGTTCTACGAGCAGCACTTT. Its translation is CASSTPFYEQHF.